This TCR beta chain was profiled in a study of shared clonotypes between healthy human individuals. CDR3 length equals 14 residues. With 6 bases clipped from V and 3 bases from J, the junction kept 5 bases outside the gene matches. CDR1 and CDR2 from the germline V gene are SNHLY and FYNNEI. Data came from immunoSEQ multiplex PCR; TCRdb stores just in-frame clones and leaves some out. Of millions of clones in the sample, more than 85% were seen once. The chain couples TRBV2 to TRBJ2-5, with 9 positions matching TRBD2. This receptor was identified in a man aged 18 to 30 in good health. Some clones in this sample may be carry-over from other donors' samples. The sample was naive CD4+ T cells from PBMCs. Subset in this sample: CD45RA+ positively selected. The CDR3 loop is CASRKTSGEETQYF. The CDR3 coding sequence is TGTGCCAGCAGGAAGACTAGCGGAGAAGAGACCCAGTACTTC. The whole variable domain, remainder taken from reference TRBV2 and TRBJ2-5, is EPEVTQTPSHQVTQMGQEVILRCVPISNHLYFYWYRQILGQKVEFLVSFYNNEISEKSEIFDDQFSVERPDGSNFTLKIRSTKLEDSAMYFCASRKTSGEETQYFGPGTRLLVL.